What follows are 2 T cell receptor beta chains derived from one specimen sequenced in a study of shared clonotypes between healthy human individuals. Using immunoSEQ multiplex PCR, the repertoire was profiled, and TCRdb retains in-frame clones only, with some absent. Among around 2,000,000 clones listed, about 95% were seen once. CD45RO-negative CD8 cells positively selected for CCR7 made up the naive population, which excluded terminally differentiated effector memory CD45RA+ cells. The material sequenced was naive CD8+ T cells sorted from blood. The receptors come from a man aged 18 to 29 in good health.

Here the CDR3 reads CASSEVTGVNTGELFF. CDR3 sequence (DNA): TGTGCCAGCAGTGAAGTAACAGGGGTAAACACCGGGGAGCTGTTTTTT. J is TRBJ2-2 and V is TRBV6-1; 7 bases are a match to TRBD1. The CDR3 is 16 amino acids. V shed 1 base and J 2 bases; nucleotides not matched to a gene: 4. Germline-derived CDR1 and CDR2 are MNHNS and SASEGT.

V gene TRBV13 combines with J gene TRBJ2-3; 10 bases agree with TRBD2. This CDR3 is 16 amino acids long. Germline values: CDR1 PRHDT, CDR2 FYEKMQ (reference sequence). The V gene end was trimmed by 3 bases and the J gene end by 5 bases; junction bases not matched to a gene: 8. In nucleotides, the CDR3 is TGTGCCAGCAGCTTGGAGTCTAGCGGGAGTGGAGATACGCAGTATTTT. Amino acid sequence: CASSLESSGSGDTQYF.